This T cell receptor beta chain was recovered during a study of metastatic and nonmetastatic thyroid tumors (dated by TCRdb to the early 2020s). Context from the whole study: Repertoires were compared across peripheral blood and tumor or nodule tissue samples from malignant and benign thyroid patients.

The trim is 0 bases for V and 7 bases for J, with a gap of 13 bases between the germline ends. The CDR3 spans 16 residues, from the cysteine through the phenylalanine. Of all the DNA, just the CDR3 is kept, 48 bases in frame from base 1. Looking up the germline V gene yields CDR1 MGHRA and CDR2 YSYEKL. Library preparation used PCR. The reads were generated on an Illumina HiSeq 4000. The TCR beta-chain CDR3 region of each patient was profiled by high-throughput sequencing. Turning to the authors' computational methods: Drawing on CDR3 differences between clinicopathological groups, the researchers built a classifier meant to tell apart patients with distant-metastatic papillary thyroid cancer. The Shannon index was used to measure repertoire diversity, and the Morisita-Horn index was used to measure how similar tumor and blood repertoires were. Through fastp at Q25 and MiXCR, TCRdb rebuilt clones from the public reads, retaining in-frame beta chains. The V and J calls follow TCRdb's processing rather than the paper's. For this sample there are 40,000 to 45,000 clones; about a sixth appear just once. The ten largest make up approximately 3.8% of the sample.

There are many counts of this clone. Its antigen has not been determined. No much larger clone exists at a distance of one base, and base qualities are not known. Beyond this particular receptor, the publication reports: TCR beta diversity was reported as significantly higher in malignant tumors than in benign nodules, in both blood and tumor samples.

No patient had received any treatment before thyroid surgery. Patient clinical samples collected from 2012 to 2018 were retrospectively analysed using T-cell receptor beta sequencing. This clonotype was obtained from a female donor with papillary thyroid cancer or a benign thyroid nodule (not recorded which). Some clones in this sample may be carry-over from other donors' samples. The chain is made from TRBV4-1 and TRBJ1-6; the D gene is not confidently resolved. Specimen: blood. The nucleotide sequence is TGCGCCAGCAGCCAAGATCCTGGGCTCATAAATTCACCCCTCCACTTT. The resulting protein is CASSQDPGLINSPLHF.